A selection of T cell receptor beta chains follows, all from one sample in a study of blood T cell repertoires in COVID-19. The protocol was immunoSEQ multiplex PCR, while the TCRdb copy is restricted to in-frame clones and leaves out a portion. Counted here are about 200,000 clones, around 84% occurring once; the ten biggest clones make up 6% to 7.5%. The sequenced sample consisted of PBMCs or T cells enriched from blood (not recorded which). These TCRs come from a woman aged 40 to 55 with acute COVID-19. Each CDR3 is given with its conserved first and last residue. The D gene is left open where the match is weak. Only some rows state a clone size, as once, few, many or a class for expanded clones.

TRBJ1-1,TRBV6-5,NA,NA,TGTGCCAGCAGCCTCAGGGAGCGGGGCACTGAAGCTTTCTTT,CASSLRERGTEAFF
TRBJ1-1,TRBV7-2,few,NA,TGTGCCAGCAGCTCGGGCCAAACAGGCACTGAAGCTTTCTTT,CASSSGQTGTEAFF
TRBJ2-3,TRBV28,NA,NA,TGTGCCAGCAGTTTAGGAACCCCGGACCTAGCGGATACGCAGTATTTT,CASSLGTPDLADTQYF
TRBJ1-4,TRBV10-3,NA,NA,TGTGCCATCAGTGAGTCGGGAGAAAAAGCCAGAAAACTGTTTTTT,CAISESGEKARKLFF
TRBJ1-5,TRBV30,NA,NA,TGTGCCTGGAGTGTACGGGGGACGGGACTGTCTAATCAGCCCCAGCATTTT,CAWSVRGTGLSNQPQHF
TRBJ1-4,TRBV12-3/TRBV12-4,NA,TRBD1,TGTGCCAGCAGAATAGGGACAGGGGAAAAACTGTTTTTT,CASRIGTGEKLFF
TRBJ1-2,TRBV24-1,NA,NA,TGTGCCACCAGTGATAGCGCGGACAGCTGGTCCCTGGGTGGCTACACCTTC,CATSDSADSWSLGGYTF
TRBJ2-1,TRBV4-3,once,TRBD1,TGCGCCAGCAGCCGTCAAGGGACAGGGAATGTGAATGAGCAGTTCTTC,CASSRQGTGNVNEQFF
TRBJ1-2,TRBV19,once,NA,TGTGCCAGTAGTATGTCTTCCAGGGGAGGGTATGGCTACACCTTC,CASSMSSRGGYGYTF
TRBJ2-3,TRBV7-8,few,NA,TGTGCCAGCAGCCCATGGCGGGGCACAGATACGCAGTATTTT,CASSPWRGTDTQYF
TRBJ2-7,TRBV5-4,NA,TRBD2,TGTGCCAGCACCAGCGGGGGCAGAGTCGCGCAGTACTTC,CASTSGGRVAQYF
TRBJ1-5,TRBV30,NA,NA,TGTGCCTGGAGTGTACAGGGAGGGGCCCCTAATCATTTT,CAWSVQGGAPNHF
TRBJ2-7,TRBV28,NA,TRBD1,TGTGCCAGCAGTCTGATGCAGACAGGGACGGACGAGCAGTACTTC,CASSLMQTGTDEQYF
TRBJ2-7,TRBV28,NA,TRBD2,TGTGCCAGCAGTTTGGGACTAGCGGTCTACGAGCAGTACTTC,CASSLGLAVYEQYF
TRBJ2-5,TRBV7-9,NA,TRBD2,TGTGCCAGCAGCTGGGGGGGTAGAGGGGAAGAGACCCAGTACTTC,CASSWGGRGEETQYF
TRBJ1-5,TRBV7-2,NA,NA,TGTGCCAGCAGCTTGAGCCGAGCCAGGGGGCCCCAGCATTTT,CASSLSRARGPQHF
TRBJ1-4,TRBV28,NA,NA,TGTGCCAGCCGTGACCTGGGGCCTACTAATGAAAAACTGTTTTTT,CASRDLGPTNEKLFF
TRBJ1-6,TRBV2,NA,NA,TGTGCCAGCATGGGGAGGGGGAATTCACCCCTCCACTTT,CASMGRGNSPLHF
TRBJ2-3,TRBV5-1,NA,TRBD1,TGCGCCAGCAGCCCGGACAGGGGCACAGATACGCAGTATTTT,CASSPDRGTDTQYF